Included here is one TCR beta chain sequence, with context. This clonotype was seen ten or more times. Its antigen is currently not known. It has no much larger one-base neighbor in the sample; base qualities were not kept. This sample was taken from a study of patients and donors after allogeneic stem cell transplantation (dated by TCRdb to the early 2020s). Library construction relied on RT-PCR. This sample was sequenced with a NextSeq 550. TCRdb reanalyzed the raw reads on its own, using fastp at Q25 for trimming and MiXCR for clone calling, and kept in-frame beta chains. When rows share a CDR3 protein, they turn into one entry using the most common DNA and genes. The sample profile shows about 410,000 distinct CDR3 sequences; more than 15% of them were found once. The ten most abundant clones make up 6.5% to 7.5% of the sample. Taken from the germline V gene (reference sequence), the CDR1 and CDR2 loops are DFQATT and SNEGSKA. The trim is 0 bases for V and 7 bases for J, with a gap of 19 bases between the germline ends. Counted from cysteine to phenylalanine, this CDR3 has 15 amino acids. Of the read, only the CDR3 DNA is kept; its 45 bases are in frame from base 1.

The TCR comes from a human donor who was either an allogeneic HSCT recipient or a stem cell or donor lymphocyte infusion donor (not recorded which). It is not recorded whose cells these are; they may come from a transplant donor. Sequencing used blood, either unsorted or a sorted T cell fraction (not recorded which). The chain joins TRBV20-1 to TRBJ2-7, with a tentative D gene TRBD2 over 6 matching bases. The nucleotide sequence is given as TGCAGTGCTAGAGATCATTGGGACGGGGGAAGAGAGCAGTACTTC. The resulting protein is CSARDHWDGGREQYF.